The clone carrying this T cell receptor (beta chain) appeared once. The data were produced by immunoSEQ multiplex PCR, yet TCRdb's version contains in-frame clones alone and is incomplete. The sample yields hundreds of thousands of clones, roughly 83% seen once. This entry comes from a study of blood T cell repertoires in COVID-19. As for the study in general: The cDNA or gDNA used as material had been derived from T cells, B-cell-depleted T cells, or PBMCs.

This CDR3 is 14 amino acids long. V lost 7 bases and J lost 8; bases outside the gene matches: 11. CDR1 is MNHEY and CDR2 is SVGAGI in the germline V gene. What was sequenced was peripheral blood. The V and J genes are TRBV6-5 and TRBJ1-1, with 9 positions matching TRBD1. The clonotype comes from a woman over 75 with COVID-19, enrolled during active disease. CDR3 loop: CASTVTGGVLEAFF. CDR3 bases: TGTGCCAGCACCGTCACAGGGGGCGTTTTAGAAGCTTTCTTT.